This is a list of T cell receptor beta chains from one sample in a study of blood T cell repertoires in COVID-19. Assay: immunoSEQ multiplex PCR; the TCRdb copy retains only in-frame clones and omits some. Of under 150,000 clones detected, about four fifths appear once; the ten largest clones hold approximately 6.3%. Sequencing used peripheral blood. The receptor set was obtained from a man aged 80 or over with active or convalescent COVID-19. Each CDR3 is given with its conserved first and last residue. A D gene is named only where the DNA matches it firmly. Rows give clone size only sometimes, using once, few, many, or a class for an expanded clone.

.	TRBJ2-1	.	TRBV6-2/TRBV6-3	CASRPRGAAYNEQFF	TGTGCCAGCAGGCCTCGGGGGGCCGCCTACAATGAGCAGTTCTTC
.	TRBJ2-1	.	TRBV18	CASSPGGEQFF	TGTGCCAGCTCACCGGGGGGTGAGCAGTTCTTC
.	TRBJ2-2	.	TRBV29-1	CSVDAGSNTGELFF	TGCAGCGTTGATGCAGGGTCGAACACCGGGGAGCTGTTTTTT
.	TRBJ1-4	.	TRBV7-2	CASSLNAGAWDEKLFF	TGTGCCAGCAGCTTAAACGCTGGGGCTTGGGATGAAAAACTGTTTTTT
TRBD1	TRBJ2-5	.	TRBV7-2	CASSPPGTGVQKTQYF	TGTGCCAGCAGCCCACCGGGGACAGGGGTGCAAAAGACCCAGTACTTC
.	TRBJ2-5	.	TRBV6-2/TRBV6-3	CASSFSGPQETQYF	TGTGCCAGCAGTTTTTCGGGTCCCCAAGAGACCCAGTACTTC
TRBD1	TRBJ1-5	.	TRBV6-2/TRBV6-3	CASSGQDLEPQHF	TGTGCCAGCAGTGGACAGGACCTTGAACCCCAGCATTTT
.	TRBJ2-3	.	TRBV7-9	CASSPFSSTDTQYF	TGTGCCAGCAGCCCATTTAGTAGCACAGATACGCAGTATTTT
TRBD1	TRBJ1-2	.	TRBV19	CASTPKKDRAEGYTF	TGTGCCAGTACCCCCAAGAAGGACAGGGCGGAGGGCTACACCTTC
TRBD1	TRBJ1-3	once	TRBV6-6	CASRFLQGLGNTIYF	TGTGCCAGCAGATTCTTACAGGGGTTGGGAAACACCATATATTTT
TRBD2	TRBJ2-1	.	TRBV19	CASSSLTSGGHEQFF	TGTGCCAGTAGTAGTCTGACTAGCGGGGGGCATGAGCAGTTCTTC
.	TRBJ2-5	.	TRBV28	CASSGGAYQETQYF	TGTGCCAGCTCTGGCGGGGCTTACCAAGAGACCCAGTACTTC
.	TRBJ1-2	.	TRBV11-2	CASSSLRGPFHYGYTF	TGTGCCAGCAGCTCACTCAGGGGTCCCTTTCACTATGGCTACACCTTC
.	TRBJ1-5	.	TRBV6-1	CASSEKSVQPQHF	TGTGCCAGCAGTGAAAAGTCGGTCCAGCCCCAGCATTTT
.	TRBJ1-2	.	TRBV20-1	CSASHSYGYTF	TGCAGTGCTTCGCATAGTTATGGCTACACCTTC
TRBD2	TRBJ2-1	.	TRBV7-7	CASSPEAGTSGGAEQFF	TGTGCTAGCAGTCCTGAAGCCGGGACTAGCGGGGGGGCCGAGCAGTTCTTC
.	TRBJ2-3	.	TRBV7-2	CASSFTRLGDTQYF	TGTGCCAGCAGCTTTACTCGACTCGGAGATACGCAGTATTTT
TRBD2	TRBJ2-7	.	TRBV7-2	CASSRASGGGTYEQYF	TGTGCCAGCAGCCGCGCATCTGGCGGGGGGACCTACGAGCAGTACTTC
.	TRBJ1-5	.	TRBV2	CASRSDPGDNQPQHF	TGTGCCAGTCGGTCAGACCCAGGGGACAATCAGCCCCAGCATTTT
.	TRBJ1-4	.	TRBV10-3	CAISEFGGSTNEKLFF	TGTGCCATCAGTGAGTTTGGGGGGTCAACTAATGAAAAACTGTTTTTT
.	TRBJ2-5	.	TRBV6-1	CASSELEGLTQYF	TGTGCCAGCAGTGAACTGGAGGGTTTGACCCAGTACTTC
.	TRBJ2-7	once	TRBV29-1	CSVVQVRGEGEQYF	TGCAGCGTCGTTCAAGTGAGGGGGGAGGGCGAGCAGTACTTC
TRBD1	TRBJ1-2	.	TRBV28	CASSGQWSYGYTF	TGTGCCAGCTCGGGACAGTGGTCCTATGGCTACACCTTC
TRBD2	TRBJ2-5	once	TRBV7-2	CASSPRTSGAQETQYF	TGTGCCAGCAGCCCCCGGACTAGCGGGGCCCAAGAGACCCAGTACTTC
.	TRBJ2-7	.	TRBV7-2	CASSIIHEQYF	TGTGCCAGCAGCATCATCCACGAGCAGTACTTC
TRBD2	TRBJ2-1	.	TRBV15	CATSRAFTSGDEQFF	TGTGCCACCAGCAGAGCGTTTACTAGCGGGGATGAGCAGTTCTTC
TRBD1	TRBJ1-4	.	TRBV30	CAWRIGQGATNEKLFF	TGTGCCTGGAGGATCGGACAGGGGGCAACTAATGAAAAACTGTTTTTT
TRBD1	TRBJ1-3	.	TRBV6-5	CASRTGVSGNTIYF	TGTGCCAGCAGGACAGGGGTTTCTGGAAACACCATATATTTT
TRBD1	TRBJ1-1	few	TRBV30	CARRGLTEAFF	TGTGCCCGGAGGGGGCTTACTGAAGCTTTCTTT
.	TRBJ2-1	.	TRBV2	CASKPPGNEQFF	TGTGCCAGCAAACCCCCGGGGAATGAGCAGTTCTTC
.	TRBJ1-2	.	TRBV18	CASSPVERDGYTF	TGTGCCAGCTCACCCGTTGAGAGAGATGGCTACACCTTC